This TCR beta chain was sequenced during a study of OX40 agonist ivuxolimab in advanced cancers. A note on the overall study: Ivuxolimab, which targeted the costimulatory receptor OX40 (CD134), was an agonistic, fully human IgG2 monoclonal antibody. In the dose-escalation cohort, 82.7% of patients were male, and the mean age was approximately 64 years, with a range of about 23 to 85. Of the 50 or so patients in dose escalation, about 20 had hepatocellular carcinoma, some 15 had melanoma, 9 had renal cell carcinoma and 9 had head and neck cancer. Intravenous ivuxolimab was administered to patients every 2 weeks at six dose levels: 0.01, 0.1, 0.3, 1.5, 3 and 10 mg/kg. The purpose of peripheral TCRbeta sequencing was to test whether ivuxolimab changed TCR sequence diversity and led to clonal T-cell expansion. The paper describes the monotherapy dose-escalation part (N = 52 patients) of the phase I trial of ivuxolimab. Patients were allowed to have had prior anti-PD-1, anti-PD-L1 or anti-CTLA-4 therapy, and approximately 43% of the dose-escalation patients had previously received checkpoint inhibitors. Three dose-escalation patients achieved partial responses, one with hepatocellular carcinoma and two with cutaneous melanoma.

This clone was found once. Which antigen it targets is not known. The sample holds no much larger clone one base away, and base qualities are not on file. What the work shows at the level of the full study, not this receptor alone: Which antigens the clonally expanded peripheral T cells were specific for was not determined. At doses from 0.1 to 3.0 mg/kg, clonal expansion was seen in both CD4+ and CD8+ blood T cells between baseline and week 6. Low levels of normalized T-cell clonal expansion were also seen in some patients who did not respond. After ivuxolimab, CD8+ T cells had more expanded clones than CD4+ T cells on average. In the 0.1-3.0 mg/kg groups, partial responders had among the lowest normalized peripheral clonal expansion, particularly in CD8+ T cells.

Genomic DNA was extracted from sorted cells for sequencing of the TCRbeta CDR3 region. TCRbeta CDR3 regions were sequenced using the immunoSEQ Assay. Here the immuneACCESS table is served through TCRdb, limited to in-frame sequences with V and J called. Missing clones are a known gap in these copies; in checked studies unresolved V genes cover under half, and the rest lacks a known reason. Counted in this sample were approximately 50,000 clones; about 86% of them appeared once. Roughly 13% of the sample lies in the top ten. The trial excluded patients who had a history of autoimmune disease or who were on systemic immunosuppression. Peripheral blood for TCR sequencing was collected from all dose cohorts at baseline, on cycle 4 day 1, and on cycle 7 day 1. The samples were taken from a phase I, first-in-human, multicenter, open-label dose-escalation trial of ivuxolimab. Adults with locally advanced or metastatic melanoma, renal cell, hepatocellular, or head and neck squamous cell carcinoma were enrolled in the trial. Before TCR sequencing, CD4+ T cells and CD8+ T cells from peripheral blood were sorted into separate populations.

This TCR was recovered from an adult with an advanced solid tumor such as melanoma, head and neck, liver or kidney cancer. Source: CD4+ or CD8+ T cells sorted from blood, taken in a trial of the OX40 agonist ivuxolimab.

The DNA reads TGCAGTGCTAGAAGGGTGGGGAAACTGTTTTTT. This translates into CSARRVGKLFF. The rearranged segments are TRBV20-1 and TRBJ1-4; the D gene cannot be resolved reliably. In the germline V gene (reference sequence), CDR1 corresponds to DFQATT and CDR2 to SNEGSKA. Inclusive of the bounding cysteine and phenylalanine, the CDR3 is 11 residues long. The read is trimmed to its CDR3 DNA, 33 bases read in frame from base 1. Relative to germline, V is 2 bases shorter and J is 11 bases shorter, with 9 bases between their ends.